These 11 T cell receptor beta chains were all obtained from the same sample, sequenced in a study of blood T cell repertoires in COVID-19 (dated by TCRdb to between 2020 and 2021). The method was the immunoSEQ multiplex PCR assay. TCRdb holds this immuneACCESS table with in-frame rearrangements only. Some clones are missing; in checked studies, unresolved V genes explain under half, and the rest has no known cause. For this sample there are 150,000 to 200,000 clones; around 81% appear just once. The ten largest clones add up to roughly 3% of the sample. The sample taken for sequencing was peripheral blood. These receptors all come from a human donor with acute or convalescent COVID-19. The donor label of this sample is uncertain.

This clone was seen just once. The V call is TRBV15, the J call TRBJ2-1; 7 bases are shared with TRBD1. The CDR3 has 18 residues. J was trimmed by 0 bases and V by 1 base; bases with no gene match: 9. Germline V gene sequence: CDR1 LNHNV, CDR2 YYDKDF (reference sequence). CDR3 coding DNA: TGTGCCACCAGCAGAGTCACAGGGGACACCCTCTCCTACAATGAGCAGTTCTTC. Translating gives CATSRVTGDTLSYNEQFF.

The chain has TRBV7-3 and TRBJ1-2; the D gene is possibly TRBD1 (5 bases). V shed 5 bases and J shed 1 base, with 8 bases lying between them. The CDR3 has 13 residues. Germline lookup yields CDR1 SGHTA and CDR2 FQGTGA. This CDR3 is CASSPDSNYGYTF. As DNA, the CDR3 is TGTGCCAGCAGCCCCGACAGTAACTATGGCTACACCTTC.

This clone was observed a single time. The chain employs TRBV28 and TRBJ2-7; D is perhaps TRBD1 (6 bases). The CDR3 spans 11 residues. V was trimmed by 5 bases and J by 12 bases, leaving 14 bases between them. Germline CDR1 reads MDHEN; CDR2 reads SYDVKM. CDR3 nucleotide sequence: TGTGCCAGCAGTGATCAAACAGGGTCGTACTTC. Amino acid sequence: CASSDQTGSYF.

This rearrangement joins TRBV28 to TRBJ1-2; no clear D. V was shortened by 6 bases and J by 2 bases, with 13 bases between the two germline ends. CDR1 MDHEN and CDR2 SYDVKM come from the germline V gene. CDR3 length: 14 amino acids. CDR3 sequence (DNA): TGTGCCAGCAGGCTCCCGGGGTGGAACTATGGCTACACCTTC. The encoded protein is CASRLPGWNYGYTF.

The chain recombines TRBV2 with TRBJ2-2, with D maybe TRBD1 (6 bases). The CDR3 totals 15 residues. Trimming removed 7 bases at V and 4 bases at J, with 16 bases between. Germline V lookup: CDR1 SNHLY, CDR2 FYNNEI. CDR3 nucleotides: TGTGCCAGCACTACGGGGCAGGGGTCCACCGGGGAGCTGTTTTTT. It specifies CASTTGQGSTGELFF.

The chain has TRBV4-2 and TRBJ1-2; D is undetermined. With 0 bases removed from V and 2 bases from J, the gap between germline ends came to 7 bases. This CDR3 has 14 residues. Germline V CDR1 and CDR2: LGHNA, YNFKEQ. The chain's CDR3 is CASSQETGNYGYTF. The CDR3 DNA follows: TGTGCCAGCAGCCAAGAGACCGGGAACTATGGCTACACCTTC.

V gene TRBV5-1 combines with J gene TRBJ1-2, with 7 bases fitting TRBD1. Germline V lookup: CDR1 SGHRS, CDR2 YFSETQ. V lost 4 bases and J lost 4; bases outside the gene matches: 16. This CDR3 comprises 17 residues. DNA of the CDR3: TGCGCCAGCAGCGGGGGGTCCCGGGACAGCGACGCCTATGGCTACACCTTC. Translated: CASSGGSRDSDAYGYTF.

This clone was detected only once. The chain has TRBV2 and TRBJ1-5, with 7 bases identical to TRBD1. The CDR3 is 14 residues long. Germline CDR1 SNHLY, CDR2 FYNNEI. Trimming at V came to 9 bases and at J to 4 bases, leaving 9 bases not matched to a gene. CDR3: CASKSQGVNQPQHF. CDR3 DNA sequence: TGTGCCAGTAAATCCCAGGGGGTGAATCAGCCCCAGCATTTT.

The chain employs TRBV28 and TRBJ2-7; no reliable D call. V was trimmed by 6 bases and J by 2 bases, leaving 14 bases between them. This CDR3 is built from 14 residues. The germline gives CDR1 MDHEN, CDR2 SYDVKM. The CDR3 loop reads CASSLEKVTYEQYF. CDR3 bases: TGTGCCAGCAGCTTGGAGAAGGTCACCTACGAGCAGTACTTC.

The chain is built from TRBV12-3 or TRBV12-4 and TRBJ2-1; 8 bases match TRBD1. V gave up 5 bases and J gave up 12 bases; unmatched junction bases: 9. There are 13 residues in the CDR3. CDR3 nucleotide sequence: TGTGCCAGCAGTGGGGGAACAGGGGGGAGGCAGTTCTTC. This codes for CASSGGTGGRQFF.

The gene calls are TRBV2 and TRBJ1-1; D ambiguous. Germline CDR1 is SNHLY and CDR2 is FYNNEI. The CDR3 spans 13 residues. Trimming stripped 4 bases from V and 1 base from J, with 7 bases between. The CDR3 DNA reads as TGTGCCAGCAGTGGACAACCGAACACTGAAGCTTTCTTT. Encoded protein: CASSGQPNTEAFF.